These 5 T cell receptor beta chains came from one sample sequenced in a study of PD-1 blockade in classical Hodgkin lymphoma. All patients experienced relapse after autologous stem cell transplantation, and brentuximab vedotin exposure was variable. TCRdb's table, derived via immunoSEQ multiplex PCR, lists solely in-frame clones and lacks some. The table records fewer than 100,000 clones, 75% to 90% of them present only once. The starting material was peripheral blood mononuclear cells (PBMCs), obtained at baseline. These receptors were obtained from a human donor with classical Hodgkin lymphoma.

This rearrangement joins TRBV9 to TRBJ2-7, with 8 nucleotides matching TRBD2. CDR3 length: 15 residues. V gave up 1 base and J gave up 4 bases; unmatched junction bases: 7. Germline V gene data show CDR1 as SGDLS and CDR2 as YYNGEE. CDR3 bases: TGTGCCAGCAGCGTATATAGCGGGATGGGTTACGAGCAGTACTTC. Translating gives CASSVYSGMGYEQYF. Using reference TRBV9 and TRBJ2-7 for the parts outside the CDR3, the full variable domain is DSGVTQTPKHLITATGQRVTLRCSPRSGDLSVYWYQQSLDQGLQFLIQYYNGEERAKGNILERFSAQQFPDLHSELNLSSLELGDSALYFCASSVYSGMGYEQYFGPGTRLTVT.

V is TRBV5-5 and J is TRBJ1-5, with 7 positions matching TRBD1. The CDR3 length is 14 residues. V trimming: 3 bases; J trimming: 1 base; junction bases outside the gene matches: 1. Germline lookup yields CDR1 SGHKS and CDR2 YYEKEE (reference sequence). Here the CDR3 DNA reads TGTGCCAGCAGCTGGGACAGAAGCAATCAGCCCCAGCATTTT. Translating gives CASSWDRSNQPQHF. Together with reference TRBV5-5 and TRBJ1-5, the CDR3 gives the full variable domain: DAGVTQSPTHLIKTRGQQVTLRCSPISGHKSVSWYQQVLGQGPQFIFQYYEKEERGRGNFPDRFSARQFPNYSSELNVNALLLGDSALYLCASSWDRSNQPQHFGDGTRLSIL.

This chain connects TRBV2 to TRBJ2-3, with 8 bases lining up with TRBD1. V lost 6 bases and J lost 0; bases outside the gene matches: 5. CDR1 is SNHLY and CDR2 is FYNNEI in the germline V gene. The CDR3 length is 15 residues. Here the CDR3 reads CASRRDRRSTDTQYF. Here the CDR3 DNA reads TGTGCCAGCAGGAGGGACAGGAGGAGCACAGATACGCAGTATTTT.

V gene TRBV18 combines with J gene TRBJ1-5, with 7 bases matching TRBD1. Germline CDR1 and CDR2: KGHSH and LQKENI. Losses at the gene ends were 6 bases for V and 3 bases for J; bases not matched to a gene: 8. This CDR3 comprises 15 residues. CDR3 nucleotides: TGTGCCAGCTCCCTTGGACAGGCTGACAATCAGCCCCAGCATTTT. Translated, it gives CASSLGQADNQPQHF.

In its sample, this clone was seen a few times. The chain joins TRBV25-1 to TRBJ1-1; perhaps TRBD1 as D (5 bases). Germline V gene sequence: CDR1 MGHDK, CDR2 SYGVNS. This CDR3 has 16 amino acids. V was cut by 4 bases and J by 0 bases, with 15 bases left in between. The CDR3: CASSGGKNIMNTEAFF. CDR3 sequence (DNA): TGTGCCAGCAGTGGGGGCAAGAATATCATGAACACTGAAGCTTTCTTT.